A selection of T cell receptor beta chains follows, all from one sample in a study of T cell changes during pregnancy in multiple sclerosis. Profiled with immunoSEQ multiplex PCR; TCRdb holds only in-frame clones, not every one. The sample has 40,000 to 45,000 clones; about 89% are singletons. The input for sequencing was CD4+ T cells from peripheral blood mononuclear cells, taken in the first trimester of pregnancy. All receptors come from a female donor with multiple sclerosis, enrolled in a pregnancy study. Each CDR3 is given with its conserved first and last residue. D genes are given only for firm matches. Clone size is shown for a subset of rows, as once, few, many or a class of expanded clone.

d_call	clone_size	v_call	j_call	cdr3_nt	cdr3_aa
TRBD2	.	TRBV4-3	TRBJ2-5	TGCGCCAGCAGCCAAGAGGGGCGGGGGGCTAAAGAGACCCAGTACTTC	CASSQEGRGAKETQYF
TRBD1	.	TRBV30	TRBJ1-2	TGTGCCTGGAGCCAACAGGGGCACTATGGCTACACCTTC	CAWSQQGHYGYTF
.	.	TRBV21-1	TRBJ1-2	TGTGCCAGCAGCAAAGCGGCTTTAGAGTCCCGATCCCGGGTTAACTATGGCTACACCTTC	CASSKAALESRSRVNYGYTF
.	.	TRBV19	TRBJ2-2	TGTGCCAGTAGACAGGTGAACACCGGGGAGCTGTTTTTT	CASRQVNTGELFF
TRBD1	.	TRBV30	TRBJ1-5	TGTGCCTGGAGGGGGGGACAGGGGGAGAATCAGCCCCAGCATTTT	CAWRGGQGENQPQHF
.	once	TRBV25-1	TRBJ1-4	TGTGCCAGCAGTGACGGACAGCTGACAACTAATGAAAAACTGTTTTTT	CASSDGQLTTNEKLFF
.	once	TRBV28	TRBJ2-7	TGTGCCAGCAGTTCACGACAGGGGGCTAGCGGGAGGCGAGACTTC	CASSSRQGASGRRDF
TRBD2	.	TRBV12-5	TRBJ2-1	TGTGCTAGTGGGCAAAGGGACTACTTCAACAATGAGCAGTTCTTC	CASGQRDYFNNEQFF
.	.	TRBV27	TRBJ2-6	TGTGCCAGCAGTAGGACAACAACCTCTGGGGCCAACGTCCTGACTTTC	CASSRTTTSGANVLTF
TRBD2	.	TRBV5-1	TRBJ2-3	TGCGCCAGCAGCTTGGCCGCTAGCGGGGGTACCACAGATACGCAGTATTTT	CASSLAASGGTTDTQYF
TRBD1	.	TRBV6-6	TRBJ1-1	TGTGCCAGCAGTTCACGGGAGGGGGCGGACACTGAAGCTTTCTTT	CASSSREGADTEAFF
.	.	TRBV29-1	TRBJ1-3	TGCAGCGTTGATAGAGGAAACACCATATATTTT	CSVDRGNTIYF
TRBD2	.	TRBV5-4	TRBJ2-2	TGTGCCAGCAGCGTAGGTGGGGGGGCGAACACCGGGGAGCTGTTTTTT	CASSVGGGANTGELFF
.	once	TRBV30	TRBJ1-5	TGTGCCTGGAGTGTACATAGCAATCAGCCCCAGCATTTT	CAWSVHSNQPQHF
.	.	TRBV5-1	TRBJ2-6	TGCGCCAGCAGCTTTAAGGGGTCTGGGGCCAACGTCCTGACTTTC	CASSFKGSGANVLTF
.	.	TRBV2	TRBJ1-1	TGTGCCAGGGCGCGCCGACCGGAGGTCACTGAAGCTTTCTTT	CARARRPEVTEAFF
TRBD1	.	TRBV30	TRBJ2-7	TGTGCCTGGAGCTTGGACAGGTCGTACGAGCAGTACTTC	CAWSLDRSYEQYF
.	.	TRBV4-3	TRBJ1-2	TGCGCCAGCAGCCAAGTGACAAGAAACTATGGCTACACCTTC	CASSQVTRNYGYTF
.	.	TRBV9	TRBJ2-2	TGTGCCAGCAGCGAGCACCCAACCGGGGAGCTGTTTTTT	CASSEHPTGELFF
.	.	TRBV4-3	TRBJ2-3	TGCGCCAGCAGCCAAGATTGGAGGGGCACAGATACGCAGTATTTT	CASSQDWRGTDTQYF
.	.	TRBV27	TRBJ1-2	TGTGCCAGCAGTTTATCGATAGGCCTCCCAGGAGGCTACACCTTC	CASSLSIGLPGGYTF
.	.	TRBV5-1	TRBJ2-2	TGCGCCAGCAGTTACGACGGGGGTAGGGACACCGGGGAGCTGTTTTTT	CASSYDGGRDTGELFF
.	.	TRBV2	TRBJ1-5	TGTGCCAGCAGTCTTACGCTATACGAGCAGCCCCAGCATTTT	CASSLTLYEQPQHF
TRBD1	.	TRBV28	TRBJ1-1	TGTGCCAGCAGTTCGGACAGGGGAATGAACACTGAAGCTTTCTTT	CASSSDRGMNTEAFF
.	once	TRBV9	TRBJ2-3	TGTGCCAGCAGCGTACAGGATACGCAGTATTTT	CASSVQDTQYF
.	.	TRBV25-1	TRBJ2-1	TGTGCCAGCAGTGACCATCGACAGTTGGGTGTTGACCACAATGAGCAGTTCTTC	CASSDHRQLGVDHNEQFF
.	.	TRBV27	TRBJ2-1	TGTGCCAGCAGTTTATCTGGGGGGGGGCCTTACAATGAGCAGTTCTTC	CASSLSGGGPYNEQFF
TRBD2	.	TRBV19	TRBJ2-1	TGTGCCAGTAGGGGGACCCTAGCGGGAGTCTCAGATGAGCAGTTCTTC	CASRGTLAGVSDEQFF
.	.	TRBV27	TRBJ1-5	TGTGCCAGCAGTCCCCCTTCTGCAGGGTCTAATCAGCCCCAGCATTTT	CASSPPSAGSNQPQHF
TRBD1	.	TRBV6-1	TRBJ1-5	TGTGCCAGCAGGAGTGGACAGGTGAATCAGCCCCAGCATTTT	CASRSGQVNQPQHF
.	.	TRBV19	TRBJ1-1	TGTGCCATAAAGGTGGGGCACCTCCGGGACACTGAAGCTTTCTTT	CAIKVGHLRDTEAFF
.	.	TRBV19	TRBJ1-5	TGTGCCAGTAGTATAGGCGAAATTCAGCCCCAGCATTTT	CASSIGEIQPQHF
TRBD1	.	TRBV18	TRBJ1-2	TGTGCCAGCTCACCGGATGGACAGGAGGTCTATGGCTACACCTTC	CASSPDGQEVYGYTF
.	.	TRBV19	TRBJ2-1	TGTGCCAGTAGTGCCCTAATACAGGGCCTAGAGCAGTTCTTC	CASSALIQGLEQFF
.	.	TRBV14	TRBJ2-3	TGTGCCAGCAGCCGGATGGGGCCGGGAGATACGCAGTATTTT	CASSRMGPGDTQYF
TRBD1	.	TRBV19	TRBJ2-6	TGTGCCAGTAGTACGGGACAGGGGCTACCGGGGGCCAACGTCCTGACTTTC	CASSTGQGLPGANVLTF
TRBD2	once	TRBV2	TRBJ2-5	TGTGCCAGCTCCGGGGCGGGAGGGCCTACGGAGACCCAGTACTTC	CASSGAGGPTETQYF
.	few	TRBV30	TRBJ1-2	TGTGCCTGGAGTACAGGGTCTGGCTACACCTTC	CAWSTGSGYTF
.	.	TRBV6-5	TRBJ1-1	TGTGCCAGCAGTTACTCAGATCTGGCCACTGAAGCTTTCTTT	CASSYSDLATEAFF
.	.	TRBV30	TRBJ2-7	TGTGCCTGGACAGATTCCTACGAGCAGTACTTC	CAWTDSYEQYF
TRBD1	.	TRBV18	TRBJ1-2	TGTGCCAGCTCACCACCACAGGGGGCTACTATCTATGGCTACACCTTC	CASSPPQGATIYGYTF
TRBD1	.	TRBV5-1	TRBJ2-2	TGCGCCAGCAGTTCACCCTTAGGGGACAGGGGGTCAATCGCGAACACCGGGGAGCTGTTTTTT	CASSSPLGDRGSIANTGELFF
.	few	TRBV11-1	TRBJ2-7	TGTGCCAGCAGCCTCCACTTAACCTACGAGCAGTACTTC	CASSLHLTYEQYF
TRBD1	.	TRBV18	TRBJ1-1	TGTGCCAGCTCCCAATGGGGGGACAGGGGATCCACTGAAGCTTTCTTT	CASSQWGDRGSTEAFF
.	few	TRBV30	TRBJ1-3	TGTGCCTGGAGTGTGGGGGGGACTCACAGGAAAGGAAACACCATATATTTT	CAWSVGGTHRKGNTIYF
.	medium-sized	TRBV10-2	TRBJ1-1	TGCGCCAGCAATTCGAGTCCGGGCACTGAAGCTTTCTTT	CASNSSPGTEAFF
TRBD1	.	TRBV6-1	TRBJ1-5	TGTGCCAGCAGTGGCCTCGGACAGGGGGATCAGCCCCAGCATTTT	CASSGLGQGDQPQHF
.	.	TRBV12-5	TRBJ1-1	TGTGCTAGTGGTTTGGGGGGGGGCACTGAAGCTTTCTTT	CASGLGGGTEAFF
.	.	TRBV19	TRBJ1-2	TGTGCCAGTAGTGTCGACAGGCCTAACTATGGCTACACCTTC	CASSVDRPNYGYTF
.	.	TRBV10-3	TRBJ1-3	TGTGCCATCAGTGAGTCAAACCAGGGTGGAAACACCATATATTTT	CAISESNQGGNTIYF
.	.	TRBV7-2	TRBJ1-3	TGTGCCAGCAGCTCGGACGGGATCTCTGGAAACACCATATATTTT	CASSSDGISGNTIYF
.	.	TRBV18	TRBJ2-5	TGTGCCAGCTCGTCTGCTTATGGGGGCGAGACCCAGTACTTC	CASSSAYGGETQYF
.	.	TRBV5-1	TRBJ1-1	TGCGCCAGCAGCCTGTTAGGGGGGGGACTGAACACTGAAGCTTTCTTT	CASSLLGGGLNTEAFF
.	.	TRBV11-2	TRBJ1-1	TGTGCCAGCAGAGCAGGCCGTGGGGCACGGACTGAAGCTTTCTTT	CASRAGRGARTEAFF
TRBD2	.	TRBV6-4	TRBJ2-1	TGTGCCAGCAGTGAACTAGCGGGACTCTATGAGCAGTTCTTC	CASSELAGLYEQFF
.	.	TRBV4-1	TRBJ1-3	TGCGCCAGCAGCCAAGAAATAACGAGCTCTGGAAACACCATATATTTT	CASSQEITSSGNTIYF
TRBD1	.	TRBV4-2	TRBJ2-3	TGTGCCAGCAGCCTGGGACAGCGCACAGATACGCAGTATTTT	CASSLGQRTDTQYF
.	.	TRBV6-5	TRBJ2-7	TGTGCCAGCACCTCACAGGGCCTGGAGCAGTACTTC	CASTSQGLEQYF
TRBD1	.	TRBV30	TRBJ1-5	TGTGCCTGGAGTGTACGATTGACAGGGGGCCACCTTAGCAATCAGCCCCAGCATTTT	CAWSVRLTGGHLSNQPQHF
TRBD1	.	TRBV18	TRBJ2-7	TGTGCCAGCTCAGGGACAGTGGGTGGCCTTGCCGAGCAGTACTTC	CASSGTVGGLAEQYF